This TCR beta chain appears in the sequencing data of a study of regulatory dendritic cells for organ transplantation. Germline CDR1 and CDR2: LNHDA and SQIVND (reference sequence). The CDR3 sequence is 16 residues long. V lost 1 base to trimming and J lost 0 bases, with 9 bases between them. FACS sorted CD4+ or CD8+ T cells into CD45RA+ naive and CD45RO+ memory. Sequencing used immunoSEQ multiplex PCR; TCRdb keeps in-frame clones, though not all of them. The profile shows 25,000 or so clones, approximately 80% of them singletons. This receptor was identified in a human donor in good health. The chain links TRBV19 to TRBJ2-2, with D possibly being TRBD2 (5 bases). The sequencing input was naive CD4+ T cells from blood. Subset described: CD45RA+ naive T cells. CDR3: CASSIAADANTGELFF. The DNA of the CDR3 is TGTGCCAGTAGTATAGCAGCGGATGCGAACACCGGGGAGCTGTTTTTT.